This TCR beta chain is from a study of intratumoral heterogeneity in liver cancer. Turning to the overall study: Across the full approximately 15-patient cohort, most patients were male and the median age was almost 65 years. To examine intratumor heterogeneity, the study integrated RNA-seq, DNA sequencing, TCR-seq and SNP array data obtained from multiple regions of hepatocellular carcinoma specimens. A total of some 73 multiregional samples from around 14 HCC patients, consisting of 51 tumoral and around 20 adjacent nontumoral regions, were included in the overall cohort. What the research found in general, with its limitations: The authors noted a relatively low number of patients and under-sampled tumor-infiltrating lymphocyte representation as limitations.

As concerns this clone: Its antigen is not yet known. Base qualities are missing; no much larger clone stands one base away.

Every patient had early-stage hepatocellular carcinoma and received no therapy prior to surgical resection. Sampled areas lacked macroscopic evidence of necrosis or hemorrhage. In a couple of patients, TCR sequencing (ImmunoSeq) was performed on multiple regions. Frozen resection tissue samples were collected at least 1 cm apart from each other. Samples with the label N were taken from nontumoral liver tissue next to the tumor. Genomic DNA was isolated from bulk tissue with the DNeasy blood and tissue kit. TCR beta chain CDR3 regions were sequenced from genomic DNA using the immunoSEQ assay. Rearranged VDJ segments were amplified with primers annealing to V and J segments. The authors processed their data as follows. Clonality and richness metrics were computed with the ImmunoSeq Analyzer software. Differentially abundant clones between regions were identified using Fisher's exact test plus a beta-binomial method for added stringency. Here the immuneACCESS table is served through TCRdb, limited to in-frame sequences with V and J called. Missing clones are a known gap in these copies; in checked studies unresolved V genes cover under half, and the rest lacks a known reason. D and trimming were read from the DNA, whereas the V and J calls and clone size are those reported in that table. The table for this sample lists some 21,000 clones; 73% of them were counted only once. Together, the top ten hold approximately 18% of the sample.

From a lookup of the germline V gene, CDR1 and CDR2 are ENHRY and SYGVKD. V is pared back by 6 bases and J by 7 bases, with 7 bases lying between the germline termini. Reading from cysteine to phenylalanine, the CDR3 counts 11 amino acids. Only the CDR3 DNA stays, 33 bases, in frame from base 1. The TCR sequence derives from a woman aged 70 to 79 with hepatocellular carcinoma. The specimen comprised tumor-adjacent normal tissue, sampled before any cancer treatment. The V and J genes are TRBV10-3 and TRBJ2-1; no confident D gene assignment can be made. CDR3 loop: CAISPLNEQFF. The nucleotides are TGTGCCATCAGCCCTTTGAATGAGCAGTTCTTC.